A single sample gave rise to the 19 T cell receptor beta chains below, sequenced in a study of CXCR3-negative and CXCR3-positive naive CD8 T cells. Broader study findings: CXCR3-negative naive cells had less hydrophobic TRB CDR3s than did CXCR3-positive naive cells.

These receptors lack a known antigen. The study made its TRB cDNA libraries by 5' RACE, adding UMI labels. After re-calling the 5' RACE reads, TCRdb lists one entry per CDR3 protein, DNA absent. Its table lists 130,000 to 150,000 distinct CDR3 sequences. What was sequenced was naive CXCR3+ CD8+ T cells from blood. Subset given: CD45RO-CCR7+CD27+CD95- naive CD8+ T cells expressing CXCR3 (TNR3+). The receptors shown here come from a human donor in good health. Some clones in this sample may be carry-over from other donors' samples.

The CDR3 loop reads CASSSGAVDTGELFF. The genes are TRBV6-5 and TRBJ2-2; the TRBD1 assignment by TCRdb is unverifiable without DNA. CDR1 and CDR2 from the germline V gene are MNHEY and SVGAGI. This CDR3 spans 15 amino acids.

CDR3 protein: CASSQVEGAPNEQFF. This chain uses TRBV4-1 with TRBJ2-1; the D call of TRBD1 rests on TCRdb alone, since no DNA is present to check it. This CDR3 region has 15 residues. CDR1 MGHRA and CDR2 YSYEKL come from the germline V gene.

This sequence joins TRBV29-1 and TRBJ2-7; TCRdb reports TRBD1, a call that lacks DNA to check it against. The germline V gene encodes CDR1 SQVTM and CDR2 ANQGSEA. This CDR3 region has 15 residues. CDR3 residues: CSVETGGRNTYEQYF.

This CDR3 reads CSVASRDTEAFF. The genes are TRBV29-1 and TRBJ1-1. The CDR3 covers 12 residues. The germline V gene encodes CDR1 SQVTM and CDR2 ANQGSEA.

The rearrangement links TRBV6-2 or TRBV6-3 to TRBJ2-7; TCRdb picks TRBD1, but there is no DNA to check that call. The CDR3 consists of 14 residues. Looked up from germline, CDR1 is MNHEY and CDR2 is SVGEGT. CDR3 protein: CASSYMDNGYEQYF.

This sequence joins TRBV29-1 and TRBJ2-6; TCRdb names TRBD2, which stays unverified in the absence of DNA. Germline assignment: CDR1 SQVTM and CDR2 ANQGSEA. The CDR3 contains 15 residues. The CDR3 region is CSANDATSGANVLTF.

This sequence joins TRBV2 and TRBJ2-5; TCRdb reports TRBD2, a call that lacks DNA to check it against. This CDR3 spans 13 amino acids. CDR1 SNHLY and CDR2 FYNNEI come from the germline V gene. The CDR3 reads CASVGLPVETQYF. Full variable domain (remainder filled in from reference TRBV2 and TRBJ2-5): EPEVTQTPSHQVTQMGQEVILRCVPISNHLYFYWYRQILGQKVEFLVSFYNNEISEKSEIFDDQFSVERPDGSNFTLKIRSTKLEDSAMYFCASVGLPVETQYFGPGTRLLVL.

This chain links TRBV20-1 with TRBJ2-7. From germline, CDR1 is DFQATT and CDR2 SNEGSKA (reference sequence). CDR3 length: 14 amino acids. CDR3 protein: CSARVAQDFYEQYF.

J is TRBJ1-3 and V is TRBV28; TCRdb's D gene call, TRBD1, goes unchecked for lack of DNA. Germline CDR1 is MDHEN and CDR2 is SYDVKM. This CDR3 contains 15 residues. CDR3 region: CASSNRDQSGNTIYF.

The rearrangement links TRBV28 to TRBJ2-1; the TCRdb call, TRBD2, lacks DNA for checking. Germline assignment: CDR1 MDHEN and CDR2 SYDVKM. This CDR3 is built from 18 residues. CDR3 sequence: CASSLLPSGGGNQETQYF.

CDR3 amino acids: CSVESVASGANVLTF. V is TRBV29-1 and J is TRBJ2-6. This CDR3 is built from 15 residues. Germline loops: CDR1 SQVTM, CDR2 ANQGSEA.

V is TRBV28 and J is TRBJ2-5; without DNA, the TCRdb call of TRBD2 cannot be checked. The CDR3 loop spans 16 amino acids. Germline CDR1 is MDHEN and CDR2 is SYDVKM. The CDR3 loop is CASSPVEGFRVQTQYF.

The rearrangement uses TRBV7-8 and TRBJ1-5; TCRdb names TRBD1, which stays unverified in the absence of DNA. CDR3 length equals 15 residues. The V gene's germline CDR1 is SGHVS and CDR2 FQNEAQ. This chain's CDR3 is CASSPRPGSNQPQHF.

J is TRBJ1-1 and V is TRBV20-1; TCRdb names TRBD1, which stays unverified in the absence of DNA. The CDR3 has 13 residues. Germline values: CDR1 DFQATT, CDR2 SNEGSKA (reference sequence). The CDR3 here is CSGPTRGDTEAFF.

CDR3 protein: CSARDFEAGADNEQFF. The chain couples TRBV20-1 to TRBJ2-1; no DNA is available, so the TRBD2 call from TCRdb remains unchecked. The length of the CDR3 is 16 residues. Germline lookup yields CDR1 DFQATT and CDR2 SNEGSKA (reference sequence).

V gene TRBV6-6 combines with J gene TRBJ2-3; TCRdb gives TRBD1 as the D gene, but with no DNA this cannot be confirmed. CDR3 length equals 16 residues. CDR1 is MNHNY and CDR2 is SVGAGI in the germline V gene (reference sequence). The CDR3: CASFPTDVQRTDTQYF.

This chain joins TRBV28 and TRBJ2-1. CDR1 is MDHEN and CDR2 is SYDVKM in the germline V gene. The CDR3 contains 14 residues. The CDR3 here is CASSSYRSYNEQFF.

The chain uses TRBV12-3 or TRBV12-4 and TRBJ1-1; TCRdb's assignment of TRBD1 cannot be checked, as there is no DNA. The CDR3 runs 13 residues. The CDR3 loop reads CASSPGPETEAFF.

CDR3: CASSIRDTNQPQHF. The gene calls are TRBV19 and TRBJ1-5; TCRdb indicates TRBD1, and absent DNA this call remains unverified. This CDR3 comprises 14 residues. Germline V gene data show CDR1 as LNHDA and CDR2 as SQIVND (reference sequence).